This T cell receptor beta chain was documented in a study of neurological immune-mediated disorders. Study-wide results and limits: The absence of shared CDR3 amino acid sequences among expanded clones across subjects suggests private repertoires in all groups. Repertoires from 18 of 34 multiple sclerosis patients grouped phylogenetically into a related-CDR3 cluster, suggesting a possible signature.

CDR3 length: 15 amino acids. V was clipped by 5 bases and J by 4 bases, with 12 bases between them. This clonotype has a count of ten or more. What it binds is not known. The cDNA was generated by 5'RACE with 10-nucleotide random UMIs. TCRdb reanalysed the 5' RACE reads using MiXCR and keeps one entry per CDR3 protein. The table shows some 65,000 distinct CDR3 sequences, with over 4% occurring only once. Unsorted libraries used 2 million PBMCs kept at -80 degrees C. The specimen was PBMCs. This chain connects TRBV12-3 or TRBV12-4 to TRBJ2-6; D is possibly TRBD1 (5 bases). The TCR sequence derives from a man between 45 and 60 years old with multiple sclerosis. CDR3 sequence (DNA): TGTGCCAGCAGTGCTCAGGGATCCGGGGCCAACGTCCTGACTTTC. Encoded protein: CASSAQGSGANVLTF.